A selection of T cell receptor beta chains follows, all from one sample in a study of blood T cell repertoires in COVID-19. Assay: immunoSEQ multiplex PCR; the TCRdb copy retains only in-frame clones and omits some. The data hold approximately 90,000 clones, with about 85% observed a single time. The sequenced sample was peripheral blood. The source is a man aged 50 or older with acute or convalescent COVID-19. Both conserved end residues are part of each CDR3. The order of the fields is V gene, D gene, clone size, J gene, CDR3 DNA, CDR3 protein. D genes are given only for firm matches. Clone size is given for some rows only: seen once, a few or many times, or a class if the clone is expanded.

>TRBV30|-|-|TRBJ1-3
TGTGCCTCGACAACAGGGCCCGGAAACACCATATATTTT
CASTTGPGNTIYF
>TRBV5-4|TRBD1|-|TRBJ2-5
TGTGCCAGCAGCACAGACAGGGGGCGGGAGACCCAGTACTTC
CASSTDRGRETQYF
>TRBV5-4|-|-|TRBJ2-2
TGTGCCAGCAGCTTGGATTCGACAATCGGGGAGCTGTTTTTT
CASSLDSTIGELFF
>TRBV2|TRBD1|-|TRBJ2-1
TGTGCCAGCAGTGTTCGACAGGGGGCGATGGGGAATGAGCAGTTCTTC
CASSVRQGAMGNEQFF
>TRBV30|TRBD2|-|TRBJ2-5
TGTGCCTGGAGTACGGGGGGAGAGACCCAGTACTTC
CAWSTGGETQYF
>TRBV4-3|-|-|TRBJ1-2
TGCGCCAGCAGCCAGTTCTCTCTCAACTATGGCTACACCTTC
CASSQFSLNYGYTF
>TRBV19|-|-|TRBJ1-2
TGTGCCAGTAGTACGACTAGGAACTCTAACTATGGCTACACCTTC
CASSTTRNSNYGYTF
>TRBV7-9|-|few|TRBJ1-2
TGTGCCAGCAGCTTCCAGGCTAACTATGGCTACACCTTC
CASSFQANYGYTF
>TRBV28|TRBD1|-|TRBJ2-7
TGTGCCAGCAGTTTAGGACAGGGGAAGAACGAGCAGTACTTC
CASSLGQGKNEQYF
>TRBV27|TRBD2|-|TRBJ2-7
TGTGCCAGCAGTTTAGGGACTAGCGGGAGAAACGAGCAGTACTTC
CASSLGTSGRNEQYF
>TRBV10-3|-|-|TRBJ2-3
TGTGCCGTTCGGACTAGCACAGATACGCAGTATTTT
CAVRTSTDTQYF
>TRBV14|-|-|TRBJ1-2
TGTGCCAGCAGCCAAGCAGGGGCCTATGGCTACACCTTC
CASSQAGAYGYTF
>TRBV3-1/TRBV3-2|TRBD1|-|TRBJ2-3
TGTGCCAGCACCCGGGGACAGTACAAGTCAGATACGCAGTATTTT
CASTRGQYKSDTQYF
>TRBV7-3|-|-|TRBJ2-2
TGTGCCAGCAGCCCCGCCAGAACCGCGAACACCGGGGAGCTGTTTTTT
CASSPARTANTGELFF
>TRBV6-5|-|-|TRBJ2-5
TGTGCCAGCATATATCAGGTTCTCCCAGAGACCCAGTACTTC
CASIYQVLPETQYF
>TRBV6-5|TRBD1|-|TRBJ1-5
TGTGCCAGCAGTTCCCAAAAGACAGGGAGCAATCAGCCCCAGCATTTT
CASSSQKTGSNQPQHF
>TRBV19|-|-|TRBJ2-3
TGTGCCACCACGGGGCGGGGAGAGGATACGCAGTATTTT
CATTGRGEDTQYF
>TRBV28|TRBD1|-|TRBJ2-3
TGTGCCAGCAGTGGCCGGGACAGGGGAGCCGATACGCAGTATTTT
CASSGRDRGADTQYF
>TRBV19|-|-|TRBJ2-2
TGTGCCAGTAGAAAAGGGGCCGCGAACACCGGGGAGCTGTTTTTT
CASRKGAANTGELFF
>TRBV19|TRBD1|-|TRBJ1-2
TGTGCCTCGACAGGGGGCTATGGCTACACCTTC
CASTGGYGYTF
>TRBV19|TRBD1|-|TRBJ1-1
TGTGCCAGTAGCATTACAGGGGGGGTGGCTGAAGCTTTCTTT
CASSITGGVAEAFF
>TRBV11-1|-|once|TRBJ1-1
TGTGCCAGCAGCTACCATACAGTTAACACTGAAGCTTTCTTT
CASSYHTVNTEAFF
>TRBV19|-|-|TRBJ1-4
TGTGCCAGTAGCCCAAACCTGGACTCAACTAATGAAAAACTGTTTTTT
CASSPNLDSTNEKLFF
>TRBV27|-|-|TRBJ1-4
TGTGCCAGCAGCAGCGGGACAACTAATGAAAAACTGTTTTTT
CASSSGTTNEKLFF
>TRBV9|-|-|TRBJ2-2
TGTGCCAGCAGCTCCGGGGTAGGGATCAACACCGGGGAGCTGTTTTTT
CASSSGVGINTGELFF
>TRBV7-2|TRBD2|-|TRBJ2-5
TGTGCCAGCAGCACGCGGACTAGCCTAGAGACCCAGTACTTC
CASSTRTSLETQYF
>TRBV30|TRBD2|-|TRBJ2-2
TGTGCCTGGAGTAGAATTAGCGGGGGGAGTGCCGGGGAGCTGTTTTTT
CAWSRISGGSAGELFF
>TRBV6-5|-|once|TRBJ2-3
TGTGCCAGCAGTTACAGTAGCGGAGCGCTAACAGATACGCAGTATTTT
CASSYSSGALTDTQYF
>TRBV6-5|-|-|TRBJ1-1
TGTGCCAGCAGTTACCTCCAGGGGAACGCTGAAGCTTTCTTT
CASSYLQGNAEAFF
>TRBV4-3|-|-|TRBJ2-2
TGCGCCAGCAGCACCCGAGGTGGCACCGGGGAGCTGTTTTTT
CASSTRGGTGELFF
>TRBV18|-|few|TRBJ1-1
TGTGCCAGCTCACCCGCGGGGGACACTGAAGCTTTCTTT
CASSPAGDTEAFF
>TRBV10-1|TRBD2|-|TRBJ2-3
TGCGCCAGCCGGGATGCGGGGGGGCCCGGAGATACGCAGTATTTT
CASRDAGGPGDTQYF
>TRBV7-3|TRBD1|-|TRBJ2-2
TGTGCCAGCAGCGGTGACAGGGGAAACACCGGGGAGCTGTTTTTT
CASSGDRGNTGELFF
>TRBV7-2|TRBD1|-|TRBJ2-4
TGTGCCAGCAGCTCGGGACAGGGCTCCAACATTCAGTACTTC
CASSSGQGSNIQYF
>TRBV27|-|-|TRBJ2-7
TGTGCCAGCATACCGACTACACTTTCCTACGAGCAGTACTTC
CASIPTTLSYEQYF
>TRBV7-3|-|-|TRBJ2-3
TGTGCCAGCAGCTATTTGCCAGGGGGCACAGATACGCAGTATTTT
CASSYLPGGTDTQYF
>TRBV7-9|TRBD1|-|TRBJ2-1
TGTGCCAGCAGCTCCTCCACAGGGGGCCTATACAATGAGCAGTTCTTC
CASSSSTGGLYNEQFF
>TRBV6-1|TRBD1|once|TRBJ2-7
TGTGCCAGCGGAACACAGGGGAGAGACCACGAGCAGTACTTC
CASGTQGRDHEQYF
>TRBV6-6|-|-|TRBJ2-5
TGTGCCAGCACCCTCATTGGGCGAGAGACCCAGTACTTC
CASTLIGRETQYF
>TRBV2|-|-|TRBJ1-1
TGTGCCAGCAGTGGTCAGGGAGGCACTGAAGCTTTCTTT
CASSGQGGTEAFF
>TRBV7-9|TRBD1|-|TRBJ1-6
TGTGCCAGCAGCTTAGGAGACAGGGGTAATTCACCCCTCCACTTT
CASSLGDRGNSPLHF
>TRBV2|TRBD1|-|TRBJ2-2
TGTGCCAGCAGAAGGACAGGGCAGAACACCGGGGAGCTGTTTTTT
CASRRTGQNTGELFF